A single sample gave rise to the 32 T cell receptor beta chains below, sequenced in a study of cytomegalovirus exposure and HLA in healthy donors. The PCR had 60 Vbeta and 13 Jbeta primers. Clones were sequenced by immunoSEQ multiplex PCR, and TCRdb holds only the in-frame ones, with some missing. The repertoire holds about 210,000 clones, with approximately 85% as singletons. The source material was PBMCs. The receptors here all came from a girl aged 2 to 10 in good health and CMV-seronegative.

The chain couples TRBV19 to TRBJ2-6, with a weak D call TRBD2 (5 bases). This CDR3 is built from 16 residues. V was shortened by 3 bases and J by 1 base, with 10 bases between the two germline ends. Looked up from germline, CDR1 is LNHDA and CDR2 is SQIVND (reference sequence). CDR3 DNA sequence: TGTGCCAGTAGTATGCGGACTCGTTCTGGGGCCAACGTCCTGACTTTC. Amino acid sequence: CASSMRTRSGANVLTF.

The chain couples TRBV2 to TRBJ2-5; D possibly corresponds to TRBD2 (6 bases). Germline V gene data show CDR1 as SNHLY and CDR2 as FYNNEI. The length of the CDR3 is 15 residues. V dropped 7 bases and J dropped 3 bases, with 18 bases sitting between them. The CDR3 DNA reads as TGTGCCAGCAACCCCTTCCGGGACTTTAAAGAGACCCAGTACTTC. It codes for CASNPFRDFKETQYF.

This sequence joins TRBV6-5 and TRBJ1-5, with a tentative D call TRBD1 (5 bases). The V and J ends lost 2 bases and 3 bases respectively, with 8 bases between them. This CDR3 spans 14 amino acids. The germline V gene encodes CDR1 MNHEY and CDR2 SVGAGI. In DNA form, the CDR3 reads TGTGCCAGCAGTTACGGGACTGTCAATCAGCCCCAGCATTTT. Its protein product is CASSYGTVNQPQHF.

The rearrangement joins TRBV4-1 to TRBJ1-1; unclear D gene. The CDR3 runs 13 residues. Between the trimmed V and J ends, which lost 1 base and 3 bases, there was a span of 6 bases. CDR1 MGHRA and CDR2 YSYEKL come from the germline V gene. CDR3: CASSQVEDTEAFF. CDR3 nucleotide sequence: TGCGCCAGCAGCCAAGTTGAGGACACTGAAGCTTTCTTT.

The rearrangement joins TRBV4-1 to TRBJ2-7; tentative D call: TRBD2 (5 bases). Looked up from germline, CDR1 is MGHRA and CDR2 is YSYEKL. CDR3 size: 17 residues. The germline V and J ends were trimmed by 1 base and 5 bases, with 21 bases remaining between them. The CDR3 region is CASSQAPPVLESHEQYF. CDR3 DNA: TGCGCCAGCAGCCAAGCTCCACCCGTACTAGAATCCCACGAGCAGTACTTC.

This clone came up once. The chain couples TRBV7-8 to TRBJ2-7, with TRBD2 matching 10 bases. The CDR3 is made up of 15 amino acids. CDR1 is SGHVS and CDR2 is FQNEAQ in the germline V gene. With 2 bases clipped from V and 2 bases from J, the junction kept 3 bases outside the gene matches. The CDR3 DNA follows: TGTGCCAGCAGCTTAAAAACTAGCGGGACCTACGAGCAGTACTTC. Translation: CASSLKTSGTYEQYF.

The V call is TRBV2, the J call TRBJ1-1; D perhaps matches TRBD1 (6 bases). This CDR3 spans 14 amino acids. The germline CDR1 and CDR2 sequences are SNHLY and FYNNEI. Trimming shortened V by 6 bases and J by 4 bases, and 15 bases separated the two germline ends. CDR3 in DNA: TGTGCCAGCAGATGGACAGCGAAGGGCACTGAAGCTTTCTTT. Protein product: CASRWTAKGTEAFF.

This chain uses TRBV2 with TRBJ2-5; D remains ambiguous. This CDR3 spans 14 amino acids. V shed 3 bases and J shed 4 bases, with 12 bases lying between them. CDR1 SNHLY and CDR2 FYNNEI come from the germline V gene. CDR3 protein: CASSEEFAGETQYF. The CDR3 coding sequence is TGTGCCAGCAGTGAGGAGTTTGCTGGAGAGACCCAGTACTTC.

This clone was seen a handful of times. The chain uses TRBV7-9 and TRBJ1-1, with D perhaps TRBD1 (6 bases). With 4 bases removed from V and 4 bases from J, the gap between germline ends came to 16 bases. Per germline, CDR1 SEHNR and CDR2 FQNEAQ (reference sequence). This CDR3 is 15 amino acids long. The CDR3 DNA reads TGTGCCAGCAGCTACCCCAAACAGGGCACCACTGAAGCTTTCTTT. Residues: CASSYPKQGTTEAFF.

This clone was seen more than once but under ten times. This chain links TRBV28 with TRBJ1-5; D gene ambiguous. V was clipped by 3 bases and J by 1 base, with 25 bases between them. Germline V gene lookup returns CDR1 MDHEN and CDR2 SYDVKM. The CDR3 sequence is 20 residues long. The CDR3 is CASSFLPPIVVVWSNQPQHF. The CDR3 DNA sequence: TGTGCCAGCAGTTTCCTACCCCCCATAGTGGTCGTTTGGAGCAATCAGCCCCAGCATTTT.

The chain combines TRBV30 with TRBJ2-1; 8 bases fit TRBD2. The CDR3 is 14 amino acids. CDR1 is GTSNPN and CDR2 is SVGIG in the germline V gene (reference sequence). The CDR3 region is CALENLAGIYEQFF. In nucleotides, the CDR3 is TGTGCACTGGAAAACCTAGCGGGTATCTACGAGCAGTTCTTC.

The chain carries TRBV15 and TRBJ2-2; 7 bases line up with TRBD2. CDR1 and CDR2 from the germline V gene are LNHNV and YYDKDF (reference sequence). The junction had 2 bases not matched to a gene; V was cut back by 1 base and J by 9 bases. The CDR3 is 13 residues long. The CDR3 here is CATSRGGSWELFF. The CDR3 DNA reads as TGTGCCACCAGCAGAGGCGGGAGCTGGGAGCTGTTTTTT.

The chain links TRBV5-6 to TRBJ2-5; TRBD2 matches 11 bases. The CDR3 totals 14 residues. V trimming: 4 bases; J trimming: 7 bases; junction bases outside the gene matches: 6. In germline, CDR1 is SGHDT, CDR2 YYEEEE. CDR3 loop: CASSLLTSGVTQYF. The CDR3 DNA is TGTGCCAGCAGCCTGCTGACTAGCGGGGTGACCCAGTACTTC.

The CDR3 is CASSTPGQRGTDTQYF. DNA of the CDR3: TGTGCCAGTAGTACCCCAGGGCAGCGGGGCACAGATACGCAGTATTTT. The V and J genes are TRBV19 and TRBJ2-3; the D gene is possibly TRBD2 (6 bases). Per the germline V gene, CDR1 is LNHDA and CDR2 is SQIVND (reference sequence). There are 16 residues in the CDR3. The ends were cut back, 4 bases at V and 1 base at J, with 15 bases in the middle.

This clone was seen a single time. V usage is TRBV5-6 and J usage is TRBJ2-1; 9 nucleotides align to TRBD2. Trimming at V came to 0 bases and at J to 3 bases, leaving 10 bases not matched to a gene. Germline V lookup: CDR1 SGHDT, CDR2 YYEEEE. This CDR3 region has 18 residues. CDR3 sequence reads: CASSLGGGTLAGYNEQFF. The CDR3 DNA is TGTGCCAGCAGCTTGGGGGGCGGGACACTAGCGGGCTACAATGAGCAGTTCTTC.

The rearrangement joins TRBV6-6 to TRBJ1-1; 7 bases match TRBD1. The CDR3 contains 14 residues. V lost 6 bases and J lost 0; bases outside the gene matches: 4. Per the germline V gene, CDR1 is MNHNY and CDR2 is SVGAGI (reference sequence). CDR3 coding DNA: TGTGCCAGCAGGGACAGGAGGATGAACACTGAAGCTTTCTTT. Translation: CASRDRRMNTEAFF.

The chain couples TRBV11-3 to TRBJ2-1; no firm D call. V was shortened by 3 bases and J by 9 bases, with 12 bases between the two germline ends. The CDR3 is 13 residues long. The germline gives CDR1 SGHNT, CDR2 YENEEA. The CDR3 DNA sequence: TGTGCCAGCAGCTTTATGGGTGGCGGTGAGCAGTTCTTC. It specifies CASSFMGGGEQFF.

A few counts support this clone. The V gene is TRBV25-1, the J gene TRBJ2-1, with TRBD2 matching 14 bases. The CDR3 consists of 14 residues. CDR1 is MGHDK, CDR2 SYGVNS, per germline. V gave up 7 bases and J gave up 10 bases; unmatched junction bases: 6. The CDR3 protein is CASTGTSGSYEQFF. Written as DNA, the CDR3 is TGTGCCAGCACCGGGACTAGCGGGAGTTACGAGCAGTTCTTC.

This clone has more than one count but fewer than ten. This chain joins TRBV30 and TRBJ1-1, with D maybe TRBD1 (5 bases). This CDR3 is built from 14 residues. Germline values: CDR1 GTSNPN, CDR2 SVGIG (reference sequence). V shed 7 bases and J shed 0 bases, with 15 bases lying between them. The CDR3 coding sequence is TGTGCCTCCTACCGGGGGGAGATGAACACTGAAGCTTTCTTT. Amino acids: CASYRGEMNTEAFF.

The chain uses TRBV4-1 and TRBJ2-5; tentative D call: TRBD1 (6 bases). V was cut by 4 bases and J by 4 bases, with 10 bases left in between. This CDR3 contains 13 residues. CDR1 and CDR2 from the germline V gene are MGHRA and YSYEKL. CDR3 in amino acids: CASSRGQLETQYF. CDR3 coding DNA: TGCGCCAGCAGCCGAGGACAGTTAGAGACCCAGTACTTC.

V is TRBV11-2 and J is TRBJ1-2, with D possibly being TRBD1 (6 bases). The CDR3 length is 15 residues. The V gene lost 4 bases and the J gene lost 6 bases, with 18 bases spanning the gap. The germline V gene encodes CDR1 SGHAT and CDR2 FQNNGV. CDR3 bases: TGTGCCAGCAGCTCGTCCCGGGGGGCGACGAATGGCTACACCTTC. The encoded protein is CASSSSRGATNGYTF.

The rearrangement joins TRBV12-5 to TRBJ1-1; no clear D gene. In germline, CDR1 is LGHNT, CDR2 FRNRAP. Trimming left V 2 bases short and J 6 bases short, with 4 bases between. The CDR3 runs to 11 residues. CDR3 nucleotide sequence: TGTGCTAGTGGTTTGATAGCTGAAGCTTTCTTT. Translating gives CASGLIAEAFF.

The count of this clone is one. The genes are TRBV5-1 and TRBJ2-1, with TRBD2 matching 7 bases. V lost 3 bases, J lost 0 bases, and 3 bases stayed unmatched. The CDR3 totals 15 residues. CDR1 is SGHRS, CDR2 YFSETQ, per germline. The DNA for the CDR3 is TGCGCCAGCAGCTCGACTAGCTTCTCCTACAATGAGCAGTTCTTC. Translated: CASSSTSFSYNEQFF.

This chain joins TRBV30 and TRBJ2-3; tentatively, D is TRBD2 (6 bases). The CDR3 has 16 residues. Germline loops: CDR1 GTSNPN, CDR2 SVGIG (reference sequence). V gave up 3 bases and J gave up 0 bases, with 16 bases separating them. DNA for the CDR3: TGTGCCTGGAGCGAGGACTATTCTACTAGCACAGATACGCAGTATTTT. It specifies CAWSEDYSTSTDTQYF.

This chain links TRBV4-1 with TRBJ2-1; tentatively, D is TRBD2 (6 bases). The CDR3 extends over 17 amino acids. Germline V gene sequence: CDR1 MGHRA, CDR2 YSYEKL. The germline V and J ends were trimmed by 4 bases and 2 bases, with 18 bases remaining between them. The CDR3 region has the DNA TGCGCCAGCAGCCTAAGTCCGGGGACTCTCCCCTACAATGAGCAGTTCTTC. Its protein product is CASSLSPGTLPYNEQFF.

The chain combines TRBV19 with TRBJ1-2, with TRBD1 identical over 7 bases. This CDR3 has 16 amino acids. The V and J ends lost 3 bases and 5 bases, in that order; junction bases with no gene match: 12. The germline CDR1 and CDR2 sequences are LNHDA and SQIVND (reference sequence). The CDR3 here is CASSIRTGLNLYGYTF. The CDR3 DNA reads as TGTGCCAGTAGTATCCGGACAGGACTTAACCTATATGGCTACACCTTC.

The chain uses TRBV9 and TRBJ2-7, with D tentatively TRBD1 (6 bases). CDR3 length: 15 residues. CDR1 is SGDLS, CDR2 YYNGEE, per germline. V lost 0 bases, J lost 2 bases, and 12 bases lay in between. In nucleotides, the CDR3 is TGTGCCAGCAGCGTAGGTCCAGGGGAAACCTACGAGCAGTACTTC. Translating it yields CASSVGPGETYEQYF. The whole variable domain, remainder taken from reference TRBV9 and TRBJ2-7, is DSGVTQTPKHLITATGQRVTLRCSPRSGDLSVYWYQQSLDQGLQFLIQYYNGEERAKGNILERFSAQQFPDLHSELNLSSLELGDSALYFCASSVGPGETYEQYFGPGTRLTVT.

The chain recombines TRBV12-5 with TRBJ1-3, with 8 bases that match TRBD1. CDR3 length: 16 amino acids. Germline V CDR1 and CDR2: LGHNT, FRNRAP. V lost 4 bases to trimming and J lost 0 bases; unmatched junction nucleotides: 5. As DNA, the CDR3 is TGTGCTAGTGGTTGGGACAGGCGATTCTCTGGAAACACCATATATTTT. It codes for CASGWDRRFSGNTIYF.

This chain links TRBV7-9 with TRBJ2-1; 10 positions agree with TRBD2. This CDR3 contains 15 residues. Unmatched junction bases numbered 3, after V lost 3 bases and J lost 4 bases. Germline V gene data show CDR1 as SEHNR and CDR2 as FQNEAQ (reference sequence). In DNA form, the CDR3 reads TGTGCCAGCAGCTTGGGGACTAGCGTTTACAATGAGCAGTTCTTC. Its protein is CASSLGTSVYNEQFF.

This clone was observed a single time. This chain uses TRBV6-5 with TRBJ1-4, with a weak D call TRBD1 (6 bases). In germline, CDR1 is MNHEY, CDR2 SVGAGI. CDR3 size: 14 residues. V was trimmed by 6 bases and J by 4 bases, leaving 12 bases between them. CDR3 in DNA: TGTGCCAGCAGAAGGACAGTGAGTAATGAAAAACTGTTTTTT. Protein product: CASRRTVSNEKLFF.

The rearrangement links TRBV5-4 to TRBJ2-5, with TRBD2 identical over 7 bases. Germline V gene lookup returns CDR1 SGHNT and CDR2 YYREEE (reference sequence). The CDR3 is 15 residues long. V trimming: 1 base; J trimming: 4 bases; junction bases outside the gene matches: 7. Written as DNA, the CDR3 is TGTGCCAGCAGCTTGCTGGTAGGGGAGGGAGAGACCCAGTACTTC. This sequence encodes CASSLLVGEGETQYF.

This sequence joins TRBV15 and TRBJ1-3; 7 positions match TRBD1. This CDR3 region has 18 residues. V lost 3 bases and J lost 4; bases outside the gene matches: 15. Germline V CDR1 and CDR2: LNHNV, YYDKDF (reference sequence). In DNA, the CDR3 is TGTGCCACCAGCAGTGAACCTCTGACAGGGTGGTACGGAAACACCATATATTTT. Protein sequence: CATSSEPLTGWYGNTIYF.